This T cell receptor beta chain was found in a study of blood T cell repertoires in COVID-19 (dated by TCRdb to the early 2020s). Broadly, across the study: Samples covering the acute and convalescent phases of COVID-19 were provided by collaborators in the United States, Italy and Spain. The material from the prospective study consisted of cDNA or gDNA derived from T cells, B-cell-depleted T cells, or PBMCs. The dataset comprised deeply sampled blood TCRbeta repertoires from subjects exposed to, actively infected with, or recovered from COVID-19. A freely available public database, intended as a resource for researchers studying the immune response to SARS-CoV-2, is where the repertoires were released. Samples came from the ongoing ImmuneRACE study (first 160 participants) plus 1,254 subjects from 6 global collaborators. The sample metadata nearly always contained a de-identified subject ID, COVID-19 status, age in years and sex. Where available, HLA class I and class II types were obtained from metadata supplied by the sample provider rather than from assay-based typing. The study at large found these results: The quantity of clinical and demographic metadata differed by source and by participant and was supplied without curation.

The CDR3 holds 13 amino acids from the cysteine to the phenylalanine. Only the CDR3 region is kept as DNA, spanning 39 bases read in frame from base 1. V loses 5 bases, J loses 1 base, and the germline ends lie 10 bases apart. The germline V gene provides CDR1 SGHRS and CDR2 YFSETQ. The immunoSEQ Assay, a bias-controlled multiplex PCR, was used to amplify TCRbeta CDR3 regions from genomic DNA. In the paper's pipeline: The number of nucleated cells in each sample was estimated from the amplification of reference gene primers within the assay. Sequence reads were collapsed and filtered to measure the absolute abundance of every unique TCRbeta CDR3 rearrangement. For each sample, productive Simpson clonality was calculated as the square root of Simpson's diversity index over productive rearrangements. TCRdb carries this immuneACCESS record with in-frame sequences only. Its versions omit some clonotypes, under half of them owing to an unresolved V gene in the studies checked, with the rest unexplained. Clone size and the V and J calls come from that table; the DNA yielded D and trimming. Present in this sample are about 120,000 clones, 75% to 90% of which were seen just once. The ten largest clones capture about 2.1% of the sample.

Turning to this clone: This receptor's antigen is unknown. Base qualities are not at hand, and no much larger clone is one base apart.

Each collaborating institution followed its own protocols to collect whole blood in K2EDTA tubes. For TCRbeta analysis, collaborator samples were shipped as frozen whole blood, as isolated PBMCs, or as DNA extracted from either sample type. The receptor's source is a man aged 30-40 years with acute or convalescent COVID-19. The sequence joins TRBV5-1 to TRBJ2-7; no confident D gene assignment can be made. Sequenced sample: peripheral blood. The encoded CDR3 is CASSFDGSYEQYF. The nucleotides are TGCGCCAGCAGTTTCGACGGGTCCTACGAGCAGTACTTC.